The 27 T cell receptor beta chains below all came from one sample that was sequenced in a study of a mutant IDH1 vaccine in newly diagnosed glioma. These receptors have no identified antigens. Time point denoted: week 23, last vaccination. Every vaccine dose comprised 300 ug of mutant IDH1 20-mer peptide plus topical imiquimod. Sequencing was performed with immunoSEQ multiplex PCR; in TCRdb, only in-frame clones are kept and a portion is missing. Among 50,000 to 70,000 clones listed, 84% were seen once. Material: PBMCs, obtained from a glioma patient whose treatment included an IDH1 peptide vaccine. The receptors were gathered from a man younger than 30 with glioma.

V is TRBV7-9 and J is TRBJ2-7; D is ambiguous. CDR3 length: 13 amino acids. CDR1 and CDR2 from the germline V gene are SEHNR and FQNEAQ (reference sequence). Trimming left V 5 bases short and J 4 bases short, with 12 bases between. Here the CDR3 reads CASSPAVVYEQYF. The CDR3 DNA follows: TGTGCCAGCAGCCCAGCAGTTGTTTACGAGCAGTACTTC.

The chain is built from TRBV7-9 and TRBJ2-6; D may be TRBD2 (5 bases). Germline V gives CDR1 SEHNR, CDR2 FQNEAQ (reference sequence). The CDR3 runs 18 residues. Trimming cost V 6 bases and J 0 bases, with 18 bases left between them. The CDR3 DNA follows: TGTGCCAGCAGGGGATGGACGGGGTCGAGCTCTGGGGCCAACGTCCTGACTTTC. Amino acid sequence: CASRGWTGSSSGANVLTF.

In regard to this clone: The sample contains more than one DNA sequence encoding this CDR3. V usage is TRBV6-5 and J usage is TRBJ1-1; no definite D call. This CDR3 spans 12 amino acids. Germline V lookup: CDR1 MNHEY, CDR2 SVGAGI. The germline V and J ends were trimmed by 2 bases and 5 bases, with 6 bases remaining between them. For the CDR3, the DNA is TGTGCCAGCAGTTACCTAGGAACTGAAGCTTTCTTT. Residues: CASSYLGTEAFF.

The rearrangement uses TRBV4-1 and TRBJ1-2; D is perhaps TRBD1 (5 bases). CDR1 and CDR2 (germline): MGHRA, YSYEKL. This CDR3 comprises 14 residues. V lost 0 bases and J 7 bases, leaving 12 bases between the germline ends. The CDR3 spells CASSQEMGLRGYTF. The CDR3 nucleotides are TGCGCCAGCAGCCAAGAAATGGGGCTCCGTGGCTACACCTTC.

The chain links TRBV5-1 to TRBJ1-3; D might be TRBD1 (5 bases). CDR1 is SGHRS, CDR2 YFSETQ, per germline. CDR3 length: 13 residues. V dropped 6 bases and J dropped 0 bases, with 7 bases sitting between them. CDR3 sequence: CASTGTSGNTIYF. The CDR3 coding sequence is TGCGCCAGCACAGGGACCTCTGGAAACACCATATATTTT.

The rearrangement uses TRBV6-5 and TRBJ2-7; D perhaps matches TRBD2 (6 bases). Germline values: CDR1 MNHEY, CDR2 SVGAGI. Trimming left V 6 bases short and J 2 bases short, with 14 bases between. The CDR3 runs 14 residues. In nucleotides, the CDR3 is TGTGCCAGCAGCGGCGGGACTCTCACCTACGAGCAGTACTTC. This codes for CASSGGTLTYEQYF.

The DNA of the CDR3 is TGTGCCAGCAGTTCGCGACATAACACTGAAGCTTTCTTT. It translates to CASSSRHNTEAFF. The rearrangement links TRBV2 to TRBJ1-1; no clear D gene. This CDR3 region has 13 residues. V gave up 5 bases and J gave up 2 bases, with 9 bases separating them. CDR1 is SNHLY, CDR2 FYNNEI, per germline.

This clone was seen a handful of times. The chain links TRBV30 to TRBJ1-5; D remains unclear. CDR3 size: 16 residues. Germline loops: CDR1 GTSNPN, CDR2 SVGIG (reference sequence). The V end was cut by 1 base, the J end by 3 bases, with 16 bases between. CDR3 in amino acids: CAWSARHNSYNQPQHF. CDR3 nucleotides: TGTGCCTGGAGTGCTCGCCACAACAGCTACAATCAGCCCCAGCATTTT.

This clone came up a few times. The V and J genes are TRBV9 and TRBJ1-1, with D hard to call. Per germline, CDR1 SGDLS and CDR2 YYNGEE. The CDR3 is 13 residues long. Trimming removed 0 bases from V and 8 bases from J, with 11 bases in between. The CDR3 DNA reads TGTGCCAGCAGCGTAGCTTGGGAGGGAGAAGCTTTCTTT. It encodes CASSVAWEGEAFF.

In this sample, this clone turned up a few times. The genes are TRBV7-9 and TRBJ1-1; 7 bases are shared with TRBD1. The V gene's germline CDR1 is SEHNR and CDR2 FQNEAQ (reference sequence). The trim removed 5 bases at V and 0 bases at J, leaving 6 bases unmatched. This CDR3 has 15 amino acids. The CDR3 here is CASSPKGTVNTEAFF. CDR3 DNA sequence: TGTGCCAGCAGCCCGAAAGGGACAGTGAACACTGAAGCTTTCTTT.

This chain joins TRBV5-1 and TRBJ2-1; TRBD2 aligns across 14 bases. The CDR3 totals 16 residues. V was clipped by 0 bases and J by 5 bases; unmatched bases: 1. The germline CDR1 and CDR2 sequences are SGHRS and YFSETQ. The CDR3 sequence: CASSLAGLAGDNEQFF. The CDR3 DNA follows: TGCGCCAGCAGCTTGGCGGGACTAGCGGGAGACAATGAGCAGTTCTTC.

The V gene is TRBV7-2, the J gene TRBJ1-1, with D maybe TRBD1 (6 bases). The CDR3 length is 14 residues. Trimming stripped 2 bases from V and 7 bases from J, with 14 bases between. Germline V lookup: CDR1 SGHTA, CDR2 FQGNSA. CDR3 in DNA: TGTGCCAGCAGCTTAAGACCTGGGACATTTGAAGCTTTCTTT. Amino acid sequence: CASSLRPGTFEAFF.

This clone turned up a few times. This sequence joins TRBV27 and TRBJ2-1, with 8 nucleotides matching TRBD2. CDR3 size: 16 residues. The trim removed 6 bases at V and 5 bases at J, leaving 12 bases unmatched. CDR1 and CDR2 from the germline V gene are MNHEY and SMNVEV (reference sequence). In nucleotides, the CDR3 is TGTGCCAGCAGCTCCCGGGGGGGAGGAAGGCACAATGAGCAGTTCTTC. It specifies CASSSRGGGRHNEQFF.

This sequence joins TRBV7-9 and TRBJ1-2, with D perhaps matching TRBD1 (5 bases). Trimming took 4 bases from V and 1 from J, leaving 13 bases between them. The CDR3 has 15 amino acids. CDR1 SEHNR and CDR2 FQNEAQ come from the germline V gene (reference sequence). The DNA for the CDR3 is TGTGCCAGCAGCTCCACGGTGGGGGGTAACTATGGCTACACCTTC. Translation: CASSSTVGGNYGYTF. The full variable domain, rest sourced from reference TRBV7-9 and TRBJ1-2, is DTGVSQNPRHKITKRGQNVTFRCDPISEHNRLYWYRQTLGQGPEFLTYFQNEAQLEKSRLLSDRFSAERPKGSFSTLEIQRTEQGDSAMYLCASSSTVGGNYGYTFGSGTRLTVV.

The chain is built from TRBV30 and TRBJ1-1; 7 nucleotides agree with TRBD1. The CDR3 is 13 residues long. CDR1 is GTSNPN, CDR2 SVGIG, per germline (reference sequence). V gave up 3 bases and J gave up 5 bases; unmatched junction bases: 6. As DNA, the CDR3 is TGTGCCTGGAGCTACGAGGGGGCTACTGAAGCTTTCTTT. Translated, it gives CAWSYEGATEAFF. The variable domain in full, completed from reference TRBV30 and TRBJ1-1, reads SQTIHQWPATLVQPVGSPLSLECTVEGTSNPNLYWYRQAAGRGLQLLFYSVGIGQISSEVPQNLSASRPQDRQFILSSKKLLLSDSGFYLCAWSYEGATEAFFGQGTRLTVV.

The V and J genes are TRBV27 and TRBJ1-1; TRBD1 is a possible D gene (5 bases). This CDR3 has 15 amino acids. In germline, CDR1 is MNHEY, CDR2 SMNVEV (reference sequence). The V end was cut by 6 bases, the J end by 5 bases, with 19 bases between. Written as DNA, the CDR3 is TGTGCCAGCAGGCGGGGGGGTGAGTGGGGAACTGAAGCTTTCTTT. Amino acids: CASRRGGEWGTEAFF.

This chain uses TRBV2 with TRBJ2-3, with D perhaps matching TRBD1 or TRBD2 (5 bases each). Germline loops: CDR1 SNHLY, CDR2 FYNNEI. Trimming left V 6 bases short and J 4 bases short, with 17 bases between. The CDR3 spans 15 residues. The CDR3 loop reads CASRGDRGGPDTQYF. CDR3 bases: TGTGCCAGCAGGGGGGACCGGGGCGGTCCAGATACGCAGTATTTT.

This chain uses TRBV30 with TRBJ1-3, with TRBD1 identical over 12 bases. V trimming: 5 bases; J trimming: 0 bases; junction bases outside the gene matches: 8. CDR3 length: 17 amino acids. CDR1 and CDR2 (germline): GTSNPN, SVGIG (reference sequence). The CDR3 reads CAWGTGQGAFSGNTIYF. CDR3 DNA sequence: TGTGCCTGGGGGACGGGACAGGGGGCATTCTCTGGAAACACCATATATTTT.

The gene calls are TRBV7-2 and TRBJ2-5; no clear D gene. Trimming took off 5 bases at V and 2 bases at J, with 9 bases between the two ends. The CDR3 sequence is 13 residues long. Germline V gene sequence: CDR1 SGHTA, CDR2 FQGNSA. The CDR3 loop reads CASSPSLQETQYF. DNA for the CDR3: TGTGCCAGCAGCCCGAGTCTTCAAGAGACCCAGTACTTC.

Only one count was recorded for this clone. The chain carries TRBV28 and TRBJ1-2; 7 bases line up with TRBD1. Losses at the gene ends were 4 bases for V and 4 bases for J; bases not matched to a gene: 0. The germline V gene has CDR1 MDHEN and CDR2 SYDVKM. The CDR3 loop spans 12 amino acids. For the CDR3, the DNA is TGTGCCAGCAGTTGGGACAGCTATGGCTACACCTTC. The encoded protein is CASSWDSYGYTF.

This chain joins TRBV2 and TRBJ2-4, with D unclear. Trimming cost V 1 base and J 2 bases, with 12 bases left between them. In germline, CDR1 is SNHLY, CDR2 FYNNEI. The CDR3 runs 16 residues. CDR3 protein: CASSEVPTWTKNIQYF. In nucleotides, the CDR3 is TGTGCCAGCAGTGAAGTTCCCACGTGGACCAAAAACATTCAGTACTTC. The full variable domain, in which reference TRBV2 and TRBJ2-4 provide the parts outside the CDR3, is EPEVTQTPSHQVTQMGQEVILRCVPISNHLYFYWYRQILGQKVEFLVSFYNNEISEKSEIFDDQFSVERPDGSNFTLKIRSTKLEDSAMYFCASSEVPTWTKNIQYFGAGTRLSVL.

The chain recombines TRBV5-4 with TRBJ1-4; 7 nucleotides align to TRBD1. The CDR3 contains 14 residues. The V gene end was trimmed by 0 bases and the J gene end by 8 bases; junction bases not matched to a gene: 4. The V gene's germline CDR1 is SGHNT and CDR2 YYREEE (reference sequence). The CDR3 loop reads CASSLEQGREKLFF. As DNA, the CDR3 is TGTGCCAGCAGCTTGGAACAGGGGAGGGAAAAACTGTTTTTT.

This sequence joins TRBV5-8 and TRBJ2-1; 8 bases line up with TRBD2. The CDR3 has 18 residues. V dropped 2 bases and J dropped 4; count of bases not matched to a gene: 14. Germline lookup yields CDR1 SGHTS and CDR2 YDEGEE. In DNA form, the CDR3 reads TGTGCCAGCAGCTTTACAGTTACGGCGGGGGGAAAATACAATGAGCAGTTCTTC. It encodes CASSFTVTAGGKYNEQFF.

This clone was seen only once. The chain has TRBV9 and TRBJ2-4, with a weak D call TRBD2 (5 bases). The CDR3 has 17 amino acids. The V end lost 4 bases, the J end lost 2 bases, and 19 bases lay between the germline ends. From germline, CDR1 is SGDLS and CDR2 YYNGEE. CDR3: CASSPAGDQITKNIQYF. The CDR3 DNA reads as TGTGCCAGCAGCCCTGCCGGGGATCAAATAACCAAAAACATTCAGTACTTC.

To note about this clone: Other nucleotide sequences in the sample specify the same CDR3. The gene calls are TRBV19 and TRBJ1-5; D is ambiguous. V lost 3 bases and J 2 bases, leaving 5 bases between the germline ends. The CDR3 is 13 amino acids. From germline, CDR1 is LNHDA and CDR2 SQIVND (reference sequence). CDR3 protein: CASSIVGNQPQHF. The CDR3 DNA reads TGTGCCAGTAGTATTGTGGGCAATCAGCCCCAGCATTTT. Supplemented by reference TRBV19 and TRBJ1-5, the full variable domain reads DGGITQSPKYLFRKEGQNVTLSCEQNLNHDAMYWYRQDPGQGLRLIYYSQIVNDFQKGDIAEGYSVSREKKESFPLTVTSAQKNPTAFYLCASSIVGNQPQHFGDGTRLSIL.

This clone was seen a handful of times. The V call is TRBV7-9, the J call TRBJ1-1; D not resolved. This CDR3 has 14 amino acids. CDR1 is SEHNR, CDR2 FQNEAQ, per germline (reference sequence). Trimming removed 0 bases from V and 4 bases from J, with 9 bases in between. The CDR3, as DNA: TGTGCCAGCAGCTTAGCCATACTGGGCACTGAAGCTTTCTTT. It is translated as CASSLAILGTEAFF.

The gene calls are TRBV4-2 and TRBJ1-3, with D uncertain. CDR1 is LGHNA and CDR2 is YNFKEQ in the germline V gene. V was cut by 0 bases and J by 3 bases, with 9 bases left in between. This CDR3 has 15 residues. The CDR3 DNA sequence: TGTGCCAGCAGCCAAGATTGGGCGGGTGGAAACACCATATATTTT. Amino acids: CASSQDWAGGNTIYF.